The clone carrying this T cell receptor beta chain was detected a few times. The data were obtained in a study of blood T cell repertoires in COVID-19. Study at large: COVID-19 samples from acute and convalescent phases originated in the United States, Italy and Spain. PBMCs, B-cell-depleted T cells, or T cells were the source of the cDNA or gDNA that made up the material.

Original methodology: Amplification from reference gene primers served as the basis for estimated nucleated cell counts. Produced via immunoSEQ multiplex PCR; TCRdb's table is partial and in-frame only. D and trimming were read from the DNA, whereas the V and J calls and clone size are those reported in that table. Of about 51,000 clones detected, about nine tenths appear once; the ten largest clones hold 6% to 7%. This receptor was obtained from a man between 45 and 60 years old with active COVID-19. Sequencing used peripheral blood.

This CDR3 reads CASSPGQGNSPLHF. CDR3 sequence (DNA): TGTGCCAGCAGCCCGGGACAGGGGAATTCACCCCTCCACTTT. This chain connects TRBV6-5 to TRBJ1-6; TRBD1 matches at 10 bases. This CDR3 is 14 amino acids long. V lost 6 bases and J lost 7; bases outside the gene matches: 3. Germline lookup yields CDR1 MNHEY and CDR2 SVGAGI.